The T cell receptor beta chain under discussion was sequenced for a study of type 1 and type 2 diabetes patients. Looking at the study overall: Participants included type 1 and type 2 diabetes patients plus nondiabetic controls.

PCR was run on genomic DNA. The TCR beta CDR3 region was amplified using 30 forward and 13 reverse primers. In TCRdb, the multiplex PCR reads were re-called with MiXCR into one record per CDR3 protein. The sample holds about 250,000 distinct CDR3 sequences; approximately 45% are singletons and the top ten take about an eighth. This clonotype was found once. The CDR3 consists of 15 residues. CDR1 and CDR2 (germline): MNHEY, SVGAGI. V gave up 0 bases and J gave up 0 bases, with 9 bases separating them. The chain combines TRBV6-5 with TRBJ2-7, with D maybe TRBD2 (6 bases). The sequencing input was peripheral blood mononuclear cells (PBMCs). This receptor was obtained from a man aged 18 to 35 with type 2 diabetes. The CDR3 region is CASSYSAGSSYEQYF. The CDR3 nucleotides read TGTGCCAGCAGTTACTCCGCGGGGAGCTCCTACGAGCAGTACTTC.